This is a list of T cell receptor beta chains from one sample in a study of T cells in Graves' hyperthyroidism and ophthalmopathy. MiXCR, applied by TCRdb to the multiplex PCR reads, yields one record per CDR3 protein. The sample comprises roughly 700,000 distinct CDR3 sequences, 14% of which are singletons, and about 10% rests with the top ten. Sequencing was performed on blood. These receptor sequences come from a woman aged 18-29 years with Graves' hyperthyroidism. Both conserved end residues are part of each CDR3. The D gene is left open where the match is weak. Rows give clone size only sometimes, using once, few, many, or a class for an expanded clone.

d_gene: .
v_gene: TRBV5-1
j_gene: TRBJ1-1
abundance: many
CDR3nt: TGCGCCAGCAGCTTGGGATATGAGGGAACTGAAGCTTTCTTT
CDR3aa: CASSLGYEGTEAFF

d_gene: .
v_gene: TRBV27
j_gene: TRBJ1-1
abundance: few
CDR3nt: TGTGCCAGCAGCCAGGGGTTCGGGATTATAAACACTGAAGCTTTCTTT
CDR3aa: CASSQGFGIINTEAFF

d_gene: .
v_gene: TRBV6-5
j_gene: TRBJ1-5
abundance: once
CDR3nt: TGTGCCAGCAGTTACCCTGCAGGGAAAGGTAACAATCAGCCCCAGCATTTT
CDR3aa: CASSYPAGKGNNQPQHF

d_gene: .
v_gene: TRBV11-3
j_gene: TRBJ2-7
abundance: many
CDR3nt: TGTGCCAGCAGCTTAGAAGGCGAAACCTACGAGCAGTACTTC
CDR3aa: CASSLEGETYEQYF

d_gene: .
v_gene: TRBV30
j_gene: TRBJ2-2
abundance: many
CDR3nt: TGTGCCTGGAGTGTACGAGCCGGGGAGCTGTTTTTT
CDR3aa: CAWSVRAGELFF

d_gene: TRBD2
v_gene: TRBV7-2
j_gene: TRBJ2-1
abundance: .
CDR3nt: TGTGCCAGCAGCTTAGGCGCGGGAGGTCGGTACAATGAGCAGTTCTTC
CDR3aa: CASSLGAGGRYNEQFF

d_gene: TRBD1
v_gene: TRBV18
j_gene: TRBJ2-1
abundance: many
CDR3nt: TGTGCCAGCTCACCCGGAGGGACAGGGCTCAATGAGCAGTTCTTC
CDR3aa: CASSPGGTGLNEQFF

d_gene: .
v_gene: TRBV13
j_gene: TRBJ1-4
abundance: .
CDR3nt: TGCGCCAGCAGCTGGGAGAATAATGAAAAACTGTTTTTT
CDR3aa: CASSWENNEKLFF

d_gene: .
v_gene: TRBV18
j_gene: TRBJ2-5
abundance: few
CDR3nt: TGTGCCAGCTCACCGAACCGGGCCAGGAACCAAGAGACCCAGTACTTC
CDR3aa: CASSPNRARNQETQYF

d_gene: .
v_gene: TRBV6-5
j_gene: TRBJ2-5
abundance: many
CDR3nt: TGTGCCAGCAGTTTACCCGGGACAGAGACCCAGTACTTC
CDR3aa: CASSLPGTETQYF

d_gene: .
v_gene: TRBV7-8
j_gene: TRBJ1-4
abundance: many
CDR3nt: TGTGCCAGCAGCTTACGGGACATGGGTGAAAAACTGTTTTTT
CDR3aa: CASSLRDMGEKLFF

d_gene: .
v_gene: TRBV11-2
j_gene: TRBJ2-1
abundance: many
CDR3nt: TGTGCCAGCAGCTTAGATATAGCCGCTACGGAGCAGTTCTTC
CDR3aa: CASSLDIAATEQFF

d_gene: .
v_gene: TRBV7-9
j_gene: TRBJ1-6
abundance: many
CDR3nt: TGTGCCAGCAGCGATCCGGGAGGTTCACCCCTCCACTTT
CDR3aa: CASSDPGGSPLHF

d_gene: TRBD2
v_gene: TRBV7-9
j_gene: TRBJ2-2
abundance: many
CDR3nt: TGTGCCAGCAGCAGGACTAGCGTGAACACCGGGGAGCTGTTTTTT
CDR3aa: CASSRTSVNTGELFF

d_gene: .
v_gene: TRBV5-1
j_gene: TRBJ1-2
abundance: many
CDR3nt: TGCGCCAGCAGCTTGGCCGGCAGGGATGGCTACACCTTC
CDR3aa: CASSLAGRDGYTF

d_gene: .
v_gene: TRBV6-2/TRBV6-3
j_gene: TRBJ2-1
abundance: few
CDR3nt: TGTGCCAGCAGTTACGGGGGGCCCTATGAGCAGTTCTTC
CDR3aa: CASSYGGPYEQFF

d_gene: TRBD2
v_gene: TRBV19
j_gene: TRBJ2-2
abundance: .
CDR3nt: TGTGCCAGTAGTATCATCGGGAGGGCCTTGAGCACCGGGGAGCTGTTTTTT
CDR3aa: CASSIIGRALSTGELFF